This is a list of T cell receptor beta chains from one sample in a study of graft-versus-host responses after intestinal transplantation. Some clones are missing from TCRdb's copy, which holds only in-frame ones; the method was immunoSEQ multiplex PCR. The table has more than 10,000 clones, about 88% seen once. Source: PBMCs, taken about 300 days after intestinal transplant. These receptors all stem from a human patient who received an intestinal transplant, so some T cells may come from the graft donor. Both conserved end residues are part of each CDR3. Each record gives: J gene, D gene, clone size, V gene, CDR3 protein, CDR3 DNA. D genes are given only for firm matches. Clone size is given for some rows only: seen once, a few or many times, or a class if the clone is expanded.

j_call: TRBJ2-7
d_call: TRBD2
clone_size: -
v_call: TRBV4-3
cdr3_aa: CASSQGGTSGSYEQYF
cdr3_nt: TGCGCCAGCAGCCAAGGGGGGACTAGCGGGTCCTACGAGCAGTACTTC

j_call: TRBJ1-1
d_call: -
clone_size: once
v_call: TRBV27
cdr3_aa: CASSSQGPNTEAFF
cdr3_nt: TGTGCCAGCAGTTCCCAGGGTCCCAACACTGAAGCTTTCTTT

j_call: TRBJ2-1
d_call: TRBD2
clone_size: -
v_call: TRBV25-1
cdr3_aa: CASNGRSSYNEQFF
cdr3_nt: TGTGCCAGCAACGGGAGGAGCTCCTACAATGAGCAGTTCTTC

j_call: TRBJ1-3
d_call: TRBD1
clone_size: -
v_call: TRBV2
cdr3_aa: CASSETSRDRGLSSGNTIYF
cdr3_nt: TGTGCCAGCAGTGAAACCTCCCGGGACAGGGGGCTGAGCTCTGGAAACACCATATATTTT

j_call: TRBJ2-1
d_call: -
clone_size: -
v_call: TRBV6-1
cdr3_aa: CASKGPQGFF
cdr3_nt: TGTGCCAGCAAGGGCCCTCAGGGGTTCTTC

j_call: TRBJ2-4
d_call: -
clone_size: -
v_call: TRBV19
cdr3_aa: CASSIDGTLAKNIQYF
cdr3_nt: TGTGCCAGTAGTATAGATGGGACCCTAGCCAAAAACATTCAGTACTTC

j_call: TRBJ1-6
d_call: -
clone_size: -
v_call: TRBV19
cdr3_aa: CASSPDRRNSPLHF
cdr3_nt: TGTGCCAGTAGTCCCGACAGGCGGAATTCACCCCTCCACTTT

j_call: TRBJ2-1
d_call: TRBD1
clone_size: -
v_call: TRBV27
cdr3_aa: CASSLGGQGPYNEQFF
cdr3_nt: TGTGCCAGCAGTTTAGGGGGACAGGGACCCTACAATGAGCAGTTCTTC

j_call: TRBJ2-5
d_call: -
clone_size: -
v_call: TRBV28
cdr3_aa: CASSFVLAETQYF
cdr3_nt: TGTGCCAGCAGTTTTGTTCTAGCGGAGACCCAGTACTTC

j_call: TRBJ1-4
d_call: -
clone_size: -
v_call: TRBV6-1
cdr3_aa: CASHPSYKANEKLFF
cdr3_nt: TGTGCCAGCCATCCCTCCTACAAAGCGAATGAAAAACTGTTTTTT

j_call: TRBJ2-5
d_call: -
clone_size: -
v_call: TRBV4-1
cdr3_aa: CASSQDEAGRTQYF
cdr3_nt: TGCGCCAGCAGCCAAGATGAGGCTGGGCGGACCCAGTACTTC

j_call: TRBJ1-1
d_call: -
clone_size: -
v_call: TRBV7-3
cdr3_aa: CASSLGTEAFF
cdr3_nt: TGTGCCAGCAGCTTAGGCACTGAAGCTTTCTTT

j_call: TRBJ2-1
d_call: TRBD2
clone_size: -
v_call: TRBV5-4
cdr3_aa: CASSLAGVGENEQFF
cdr3_nt: TGTGCCAGCAGCCTAGCGGGAGTAGGGGAAAATGAGCAGTTCTTC

j_call: TRBJ2-7
d_call: TRBD1
clone_size: once
v_call: TRBV27
cdr3_aa: CASSLSGQGIYEQYF
cdr3_nt: TGTGCCAGCAGTTTATCGGGACAGGGGATCTACGAGCAGTACTTC

j_call: TRBJ2-1
d_call: TRBD2
clone_size: -
v_call: TRBV25-1
cdr3_aa: CASSEWGVAGVNEQFF
cdr3_nt: TGTGCCAGCAGTGAATGGGGAGTAGCGGGAGTCAATGAGCAGTTCTTC

j_call: TRBJ1-4
d_call: -
clone_size: -
v_call: TRBV15
cdr3_aa: CATSRKANEKLFF
cdr3_nt: TGTGCCACCAGCAGAAAGGCTAATGAAAAACTGTTTTTT

j_call: TRBJ2-7
d_call: -
clone_size: -
v_call: TRBV5-4
cdr3_aa: CASTPGTPASYEQYF
cdr3_nt: TGTGCCAGCACCCCCGGAACCCCGGCCTCCTACGAGCAGTACTTC

j_call: TRBJ2-1
d_call: TRBD2
clone_size: -
v_call: TRBV28
cdr3_aa: CASSPRDSGRAGEQFF
cdr3_nt: TGTGCCAGCAGTCCGCGGGATAGCGGGAGGGCCGGTGAGCAGTTCTTC

j_call: TRBJ1-2
d_call: -
clone_size: -
v_call: TRBV4-1
cdr3_aa: CASSQVVLGEGNYGYTF
cdr3_nt: TGCGCCAGCAGCCAAGTAGTCCTGGGAGAAGGGAACTATGGCTACACCTTC

j_call: TRBJ1-4
d_call: -
clone_size: -
v_call: TRBV14
cdr3_aa: CASSLTTGPVNEKLFF
cdr3_nt: TGTGCCAGCAGCCTTACGACAGGCCCAGTTAATGAAAAACTGTTTTTT

j_call: TRBJ1-1
d_call: -
clone_size: few
v_call: TRBV27
cdr3_aa: CASFSNTEAFF
cdr3_nt: TGTGCCAGTTTCAGCAACACTGAAGCTTTCTTT

j_call: TRBJ2-5
d_call: TRBD2
clone_size: -
v_call: TRBV4-1
cdr3_aa: CASSRRGAQETQYF
cdr3_nt: TGCGCCAGCAGCCGGCGGGGGGCCCAAGAGACCCAGTACTTC

j_call: TRBJ2-3
d_call: -
clone_size: -
v_call: TRBV5-6
cdr3_aa: CASSSRGDTQYF
cdr3_nt: TGTGCCAGCAGCTCAAGGGGTGATACGCAGTATTTT

j_call: TRBJ1-3
d_call: -
clone_size: once
v_call: TRBV2
cdr3_aa: CASSRSDSYSGNTIYF
cdr3_nt: TGTGCCAGCAGTCGGTCGGACAGCTACTCTGGAAACACCATATATTTT

j_call: TRBJ1-4
d_call: -
clone_size: -
v_call: TRBV28
cdr3_aa: CASSSQKLFF
cdr3_nt: TGTGCCAGCAGTAGTCAAAAACTGTTTTTT